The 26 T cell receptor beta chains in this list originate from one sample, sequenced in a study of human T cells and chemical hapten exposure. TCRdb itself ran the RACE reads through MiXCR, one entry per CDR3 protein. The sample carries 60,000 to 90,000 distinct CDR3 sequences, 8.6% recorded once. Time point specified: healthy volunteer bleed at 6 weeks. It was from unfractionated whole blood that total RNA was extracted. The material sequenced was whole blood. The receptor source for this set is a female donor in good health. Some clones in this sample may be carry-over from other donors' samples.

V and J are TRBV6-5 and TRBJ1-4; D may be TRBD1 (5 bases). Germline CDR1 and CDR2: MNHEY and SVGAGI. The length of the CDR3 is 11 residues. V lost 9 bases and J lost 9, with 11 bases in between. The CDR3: CASSQGKKLFF. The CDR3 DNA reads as TGTGCCAGTTCCCAGGGAAAAAAACTGTTTTTT.

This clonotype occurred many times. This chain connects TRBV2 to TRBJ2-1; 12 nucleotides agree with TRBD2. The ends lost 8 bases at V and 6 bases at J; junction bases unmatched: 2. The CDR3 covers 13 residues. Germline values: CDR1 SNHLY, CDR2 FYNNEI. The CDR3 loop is CASEGLAGNEQFF. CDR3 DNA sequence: TGTGCCAGCGAGGGACTAGCGGGCAATGAGCAGTTCTTC.

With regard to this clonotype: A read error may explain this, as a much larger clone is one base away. The CDR3 DNA reads TGCAGTGCTAGAGGAGGAGGTCCCGAGCAGTACTTC. As protein: CSARGGGPEQYF. The V gene is TRBV20-1, the J gene TRBJ2-7; maybe TRBD2 (5 bases). The CDR3 sequence is 12 residues long. Trimming took 1 base from V and 6 from J, leaving 10 bases between them. Germline V CDR1 and CDR2: DFQATT, SNEGSKA (reference sequence).

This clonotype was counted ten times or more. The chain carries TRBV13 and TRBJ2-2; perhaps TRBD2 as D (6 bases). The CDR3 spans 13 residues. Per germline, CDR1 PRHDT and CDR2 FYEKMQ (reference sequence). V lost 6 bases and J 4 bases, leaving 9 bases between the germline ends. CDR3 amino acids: CASSSEGTGELFF. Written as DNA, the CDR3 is TGTGCCAGCAGTTCGGAGGGCACCGGGGAGCTGTTTTTT.

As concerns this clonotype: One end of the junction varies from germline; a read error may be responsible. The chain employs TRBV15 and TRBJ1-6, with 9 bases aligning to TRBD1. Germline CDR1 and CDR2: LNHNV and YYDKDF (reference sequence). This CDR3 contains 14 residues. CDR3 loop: CATRRDRVDSPLNF. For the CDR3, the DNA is TGTGCCACCAGAAGGGACAGGGTCGACTCACCCCTCAACTTT.

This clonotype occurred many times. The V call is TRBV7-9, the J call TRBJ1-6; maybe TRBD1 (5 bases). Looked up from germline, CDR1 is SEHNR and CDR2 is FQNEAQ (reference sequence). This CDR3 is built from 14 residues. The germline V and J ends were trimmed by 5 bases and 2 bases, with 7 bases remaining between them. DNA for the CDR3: TGTGCCAGCAGCCCGGGGGCCTATAATTCACCCCTCCACTTT. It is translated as CASSPGAYNSPLHF.

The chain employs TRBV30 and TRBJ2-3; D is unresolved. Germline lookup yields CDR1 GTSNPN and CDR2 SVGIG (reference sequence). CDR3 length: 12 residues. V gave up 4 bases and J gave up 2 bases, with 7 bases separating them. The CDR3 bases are TGTGCCTGGAAGGAGAACACAGATACGCAGTATTTT. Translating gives CAWKENTDTQYF.

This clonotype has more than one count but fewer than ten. CDR3 sequence (DNA): TGCAGCGTTGAATCAGCCTCTGGGGCCAACGTCCTGACTTTC. It encodes CSVESASGANVLTF. V and J are TRBV29-1 and TRBJ2-6; D gene unclear. Germline CDR1 reads SQVTM; CDR2 reads ANQGSEA. CDR3 length: 14 amino acids. Deletions cut 2 bases from V and 0 bases from J, with 5 bases between.

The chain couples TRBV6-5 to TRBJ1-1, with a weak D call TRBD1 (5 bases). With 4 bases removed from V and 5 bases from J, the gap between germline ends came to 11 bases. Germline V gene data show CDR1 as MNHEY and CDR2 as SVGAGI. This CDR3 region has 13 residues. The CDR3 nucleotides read TGTGCCAGCAGTTTACTGGGGGGTACTGAAGCTTTCTTT. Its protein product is CASSLLGGTEAFF.

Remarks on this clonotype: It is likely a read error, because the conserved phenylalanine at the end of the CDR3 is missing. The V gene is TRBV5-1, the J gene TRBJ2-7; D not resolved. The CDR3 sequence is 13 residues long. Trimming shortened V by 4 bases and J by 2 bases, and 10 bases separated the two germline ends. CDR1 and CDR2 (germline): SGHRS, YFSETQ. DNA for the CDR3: TGCGCCAGCAGCGTTGGGGTAGCCTACGAGCAGTACATC. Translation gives CASSVGVAYEQYI.

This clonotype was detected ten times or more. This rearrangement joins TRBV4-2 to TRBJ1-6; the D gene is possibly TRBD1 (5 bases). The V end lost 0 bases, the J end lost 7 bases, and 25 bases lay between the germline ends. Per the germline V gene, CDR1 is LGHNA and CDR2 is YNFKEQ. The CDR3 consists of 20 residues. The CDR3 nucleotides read TGTGCCAGCAGCCAAGATTTCTCACCTGTCCCCGGGACGGTGAATTCACCCCTCCACTTT. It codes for CASSQDFSPVPGTVNSPLHF.

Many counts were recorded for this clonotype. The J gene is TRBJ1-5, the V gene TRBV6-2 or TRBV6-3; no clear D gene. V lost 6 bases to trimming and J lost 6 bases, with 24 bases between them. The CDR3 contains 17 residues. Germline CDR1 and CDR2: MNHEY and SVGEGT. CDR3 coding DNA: TGTGCCAGCAGAAGGGCGGAGAAGGGCAGCTTCGGTCAGCCCCAGCATTTT. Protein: CASRRAEKGSFGQPQHF.

The CDR3 sequence is CSGTGGDEKLFF. CDR3 nucleotides: TGCAGCGGTACAGGGGGTGATGAAAAACTGTTTTTT. The chain uses TRBV29-1 and TRBJ1-4; 8 bases are shared with TRBD1. V lost 7 bases to trimming and J lost 6 bases; unmatched junction nucleotides: 4. CDR1 and CDR2 (germline): SQVTM, ANQGSEA. This CDR3 spans 12 amino acids.

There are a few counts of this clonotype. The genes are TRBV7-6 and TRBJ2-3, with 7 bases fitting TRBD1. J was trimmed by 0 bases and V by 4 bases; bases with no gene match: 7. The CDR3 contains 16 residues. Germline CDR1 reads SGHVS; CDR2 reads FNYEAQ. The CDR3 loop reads CASSSNRGFSTDTQYF. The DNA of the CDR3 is TGTGCCAGCAGCTCAAACAGGGGTTTTAGCACAGATACGCAGTATTTT.

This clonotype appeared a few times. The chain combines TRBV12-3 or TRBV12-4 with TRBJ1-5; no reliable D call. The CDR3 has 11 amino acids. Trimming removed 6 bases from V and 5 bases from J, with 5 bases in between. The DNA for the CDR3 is TGTGCCAGCAGCCTTTATCAGCCCCAGCATTTT. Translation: CASSLYQPQHF.

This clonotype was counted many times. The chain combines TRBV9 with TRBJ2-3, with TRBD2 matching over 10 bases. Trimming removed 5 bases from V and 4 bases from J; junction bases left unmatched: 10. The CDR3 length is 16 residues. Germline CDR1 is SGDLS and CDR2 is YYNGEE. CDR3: CASSKQAGGLADTQYF. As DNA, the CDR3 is TGTGCCAGCAGTAAACAAGCGGGGGGGCTGGCAGATACGCAGTATTTT.

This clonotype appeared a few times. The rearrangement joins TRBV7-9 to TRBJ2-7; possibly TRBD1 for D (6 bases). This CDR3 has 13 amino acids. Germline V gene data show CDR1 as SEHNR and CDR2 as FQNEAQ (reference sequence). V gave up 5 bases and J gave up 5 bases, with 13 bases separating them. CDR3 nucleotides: TGTGCCAGCAGCCCAGAGGGGGTCCACGAGCAGTACTTC. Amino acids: CASSPEGVHEQYF.

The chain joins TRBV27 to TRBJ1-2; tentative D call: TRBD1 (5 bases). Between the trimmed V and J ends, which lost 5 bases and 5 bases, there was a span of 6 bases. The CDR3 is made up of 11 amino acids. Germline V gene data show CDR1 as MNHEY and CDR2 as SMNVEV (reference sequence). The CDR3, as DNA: TGTGCCAGCAGTGGGGGGTATGGCTACACCTTC. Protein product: CASSGGYGYTF.

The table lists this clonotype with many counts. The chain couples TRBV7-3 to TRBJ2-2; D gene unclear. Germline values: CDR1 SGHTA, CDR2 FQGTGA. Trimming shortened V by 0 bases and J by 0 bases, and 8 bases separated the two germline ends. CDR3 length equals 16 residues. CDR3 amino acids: CASSLTGSPNTGELFF. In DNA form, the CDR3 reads TGTGCCAGCAGCTTAACAGGCAGTCCGAACACCGGGGAGCTGTTTTTT.

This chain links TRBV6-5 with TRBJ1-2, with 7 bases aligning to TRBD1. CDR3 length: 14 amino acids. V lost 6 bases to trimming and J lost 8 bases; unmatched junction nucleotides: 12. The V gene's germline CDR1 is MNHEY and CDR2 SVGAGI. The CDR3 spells CASSLLTGLRGYTF. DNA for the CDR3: TGTGCCAGCAGCCTCTTGACAGGGCTGCGCGGCTACACCTTC.

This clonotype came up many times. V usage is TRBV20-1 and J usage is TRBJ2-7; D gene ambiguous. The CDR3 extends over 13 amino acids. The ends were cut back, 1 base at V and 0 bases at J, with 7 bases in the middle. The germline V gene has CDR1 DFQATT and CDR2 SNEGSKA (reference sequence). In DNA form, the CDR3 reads TGCAGTGCTAGAGGCGAGGACTCCTACGAGCAGTACTTC. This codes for CSARGEDSYEQYF.

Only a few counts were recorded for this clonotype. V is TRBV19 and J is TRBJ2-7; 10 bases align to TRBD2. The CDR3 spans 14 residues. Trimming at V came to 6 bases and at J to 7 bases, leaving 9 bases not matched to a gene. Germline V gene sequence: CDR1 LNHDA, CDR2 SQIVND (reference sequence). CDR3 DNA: TGTGCCAGTAGGCTGACTAGCGGGCGGCAAGAGCAGTACTTC. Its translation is CASRLTSGRQEQYF.

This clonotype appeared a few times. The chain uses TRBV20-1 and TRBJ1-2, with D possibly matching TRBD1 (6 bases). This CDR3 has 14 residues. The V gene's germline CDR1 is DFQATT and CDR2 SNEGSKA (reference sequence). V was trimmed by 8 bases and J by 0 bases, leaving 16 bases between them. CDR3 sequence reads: CSPRETGTNYGYTF. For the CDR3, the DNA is TGCAGTCCCAGGGAGACAGGAACTAACTATGGCTACACCTTC.

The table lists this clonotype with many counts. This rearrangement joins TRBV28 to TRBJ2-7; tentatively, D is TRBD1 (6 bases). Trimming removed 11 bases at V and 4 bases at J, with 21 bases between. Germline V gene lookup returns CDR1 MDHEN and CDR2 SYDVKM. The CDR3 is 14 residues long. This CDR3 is CACLTTGRGYEQYF. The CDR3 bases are TGTGCCTGTCTAACAACAGGGCGAGGGTACGAGCAGTACTTC. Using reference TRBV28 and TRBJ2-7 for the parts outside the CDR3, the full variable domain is DVKVTQSSRYLVKRTGEKVFLECVQDMDHENMFWYRQDPGLGLRLIYFSYDVKMKEKGDIPEGYSVSREKKERFSLILESASTNQTSMYLCACLTTGRGYEQYFGPGTRLTVT.

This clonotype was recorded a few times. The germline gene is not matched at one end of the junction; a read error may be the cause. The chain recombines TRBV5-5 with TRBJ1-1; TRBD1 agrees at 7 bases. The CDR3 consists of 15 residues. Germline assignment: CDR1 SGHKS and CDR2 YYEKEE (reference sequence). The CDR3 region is CASTLTGIGDTEAFF. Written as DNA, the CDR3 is TGTGCCAGCACCTTGACAGGGATCGGGGACACTGAAGCTTTCTTT.

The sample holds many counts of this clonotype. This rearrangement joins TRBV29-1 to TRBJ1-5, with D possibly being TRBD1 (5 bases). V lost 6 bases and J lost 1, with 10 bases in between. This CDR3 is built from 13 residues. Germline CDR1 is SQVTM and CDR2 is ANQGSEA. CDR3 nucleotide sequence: TGCAGCGTGGGGGGGGGGAGCAATCAGCCCCAGCATTTT. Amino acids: CSVGGGSNQPQHF.